These 25 T cell receptor beta chains came from one sample sequenced in a study of T cell changes during pregnancy in multiple sclerosis. The assay was immunoSEQ multiplex PCR, and TCRdb's table has in-frame clones only and misses some. The sample yields some 48,000 clones, 85% to 95% seen once. The source material was CD8+ T cells from peripheral blood mononuclear cells, sampled in the first trimester of pregnancy. These receptors were obtained from a female donor with multiple sclerosis, enrolled in a pregnancy study.

This chain uses TRBV5-1 with TRBJ2-1; weak D call: TRBD2 (6 bases). The CDR3 sequence is 15 residues long. Germline CDR1 and CDR2: SGHRS and YFSETQ. The germline V and J ends were trimmed by 1 base and 6 bases, with 14 bases remaining between them. CDR3 protein: CASSLWLGGSNEQFF. CDR3 DNA: TGCGCCAGCAGCTTGTGGTTGGGAGGCAGCAATGAGCAGTTCTTC. The variable domain in full, with the rest retrieved from reference TRBV5-1 and TRBJ2-1, is KAGVTQTPRYLIKTRGQQVTLSCSPISGHRSVSWYQQTPGQGLQFLFEYFSETQRNKGNFPGRFSGRQFSNSRSEMNVSTLELGDSALYLCASSLWLGGSNEQFFGPGTRLTVL.

This rearrangement joins TRBV10-3 to TRBJ2-7, with 8 positions matching TRBD1. The germline CDR1 and CDR2 sequences are ENHRY and SYGVKD. V lost 4 bases, J lost 7 bases, and 3 bases stayed unmatched. The CDR3 sequence is 12 residues long. CDR3 bases: TGTGCCATCAGTGTTCACAGGGGGGAGCAGTACTTC. It codes for CAISVHRGEQYF.

The rearrangement links TRBV6-1 to TRBJ1-1; D is unclear. This CDR3 has 11 residues. Trimming removed 9 bases at V and 7 bases at J, with 12 bases between. Germline V gene data show CDR1 as MNHNS and CDR2 as SASEGT. CDR3 nucleotides: TGTGCCAGTGACGGGGTGGGTGAAGCTTTCTTT. Protein product: CASDGVGEAFF.

The chain employs TRBV6-6 and TRBJ1-5; maybe TRBD1 (6 bases). This CDR3 is built from 15 residues. Trimming removed 6 bases from V and 5 bases from J, with 17 bases in between. Per the germline V gene, CDR1 is MNHNY and CDR2 is SVGAGI (reference sequence). Here the CDR3 DNA reads TGTGCCAGCAGCGACCGAACCAGGGGAGATCAGCCCCAGCATTTT. As protein: CASSDRTRGDQPQHF.

The chain recombines TRBV7-3 with TRBJ2-3, with 11 bases identical to TRBD2. The germline V gene has CDR1 SGHTA and CDR2 FQGTGA. The J segment lost 2 bases and the V segment lost 0 bases, leaving 1 base of the junction unmatched. CDR3 length equals 16 residues. Written as DNA, the CDR3 is TGTGCCAGCAGCTTAACTAGCGGGAGGGCCACAGATACGCAGTATTTT. As protein: CASSLTSGRATDTQYF.

This clone was counted once. The V and J genes are TRBV7-8 and TRBJ2-5; 10 bases agree with TRBD2. Germline V gene sequence: CDR1 SGHVS, CDR2 FQNEAQ. V dropped 1 base and J dropped 2; count of bases not matched to a gene: 4. The CDR3 contains 16 residues. CDR3 loop: CASSLVRTSGQETQYF. CDR3 DNA: TGTGCCAGCAGCTTAGTCCGGACTAGCGGTCAAGAGACCCAGTACTTC.

The chain recombines TRBV6-5 with TRBJ2-7, with no clear D. Trimming took off 5 bases at V and 3 bases at J, with 8 bases between the two ends. The CDR3 contains 12 residues. Germline CDR1 MNHEY, CDR2 SVGAGI. The DNA of the CDR3 is TGTGCCAGCAGTCACCGCGGCTACGAGCAGTACTTC. Its translation: CASSHRGYEQYF.

The chain employs TRBV5-6 and TRBJ2-1; 10 positions match TRBD2. Germline V gene lookup returns CDR1 SGHDT and CDR2 YYEEEE. The CDR3 runs 17 residues. J was trimmed by 2 bases and V by 3 bases; bases with no gene match: 8. CDR3 nucleotide sequence: TGTGCCAGCAGCTACTTCTGGACTAGCGGAACCTACAATGAGCAGTTCTTC. This translates into CASSYFWTSGTYNEQFF.

The chain links TRBV13 to TRBJ2-7; 15 nucleotides align to TRBD2. CDR3 length: 20 residues. V was pared by 5 bases and J by 1 base, with 15 bases of the junction left unmatched. The germline V gene encodes CDR1 PRHDT and CDR2 FYEKMQ (reference sequence). DNA for the CDR3: TGTGCCAGCAGCCTACTTTCGGGACTAGCGGGAGGAGTCCTTTCCTACGAGCAGTACTTC. Its translation is CASSLLSGLAGGVLSYEQYF.

This clone was observed a single time. The rearrangement uses TRBV11-2 and TRBJ2-5; D is possibly TRBD2 (5 bases). Between the trimmed V and J ends, which lost 5 bases and 4 bases, there was a span of 23 bases. The germline V gene encodes CDR1 SGHAT and CDR2 FQNNGV. The CDR3 has 17 residues. CDR3 sequence: CASSPVVFGVNLETQYF. The CDR3 DNA follows: TGTGCCAGCAGCCCAGTAGTTTTCGGGGTAAATTTAGAGACCCAGTACTTC.

V and J are TRBV5-5 and TRBJ2-7; a possible D gene is TRBD2 (6 bases). V was clipped by 1 base and J by 5 bases, with 10 bases between them. CDR3 length equals 13 residues. Germline values: CDR1 SGHKS, CDR2 YYEKEE (reference sequence). In nucleotides, the CDR3 is TGTGCCAGCAGCTTGCTTGGCGGGAACGAGCAGTACTTC. It codes for CASSLLGGNEQYF.

The rearrangement joins TRBV6-4 to TRBJ1-6; D is unclear. Trimming took off 0 bases at V and 7 bases at J, with 4 bases between the two ends. The V gene's germline CDR1 is MRHNA and CDR2 SNTAGT. This CDR3 has 13 residues. CDR3 residues: CASSDSENSPLHF. The CDR3, as DNA: TGTGCCAGCAGTGACTCTGAGAATTCACCCCTCCACTTT.

The chain combines TRBV7-2 with TRBJ2-7, with 8 bases identical to TRBD1. Trimming cost V 2 bases and J 4 bases; bases outside gene matches: 7. Germline-derived CDR1 and CDR2 are SGHTA and FQGNSA. This CDR3 is built from 15 residues. As DNA, the CDR3 is TGTGCCAGCAGCTTAACGACAGGGGTCTTATACGAGCAGTACTTC. It is translated as CASSLTTGVLYEQYF.

This chain links TRBV5-1 with TRBJ1-3, with 10 bases matching TRBD1. Per germline, CDR1 SGHRS and CDR2 YFSETQ. The trim removed 3 bases at V and 3 bases at J, leaving 3 bases unmatched. The length of the CDR3 is 15 residues. The CDR3 loop reads CASSSDRGHGNTIYF. In DNA form, the CDR3 reads TGCGCCAGCAGCTCCGACAGGGGGCATGGAAACACCATATATTTT.

This chain uses TRBV27 with TRBJ2-1; D ambiguous. CDR1 and CDR2 (germline): MNHEY, SMNVEV (reference sequence). This CDR3 has 11 residues. Deletions cut 10 bases from V and 7 bases from J, with 11 bases between. The CDR3 DNA sequence: TGTGCCACTTCGCAGTGGAATGAGCAGTTCTTC. Encoded protein: CATSQWNEQFF.

V usage is TRBV27 and J usage is TRBJ2-7; D might be TRBD2 (6 bases). V lost 6 bases, J lost 2 bases, and 23 bases lay in between. Per the germline V gene, CDR1 is MNHEY and CDR2 is SMNVEV (reference sequence). The CDR3 contains 17 residues. The CDR3 loop reads CASSPGTPKSPPYEQYF. CDR3 DNA: TGTGCCAGCAGCCCCGGGACTCCAAAAAGCCCTCCCTACGAGCAGTACTTC.

This chain links TRBV10-1 with TRBJ1-1, with D possibly TRBD1 on 6 matching bases. Germline loops: CDR1 WNHNN, CDR2 SYGVQD (reference sequence). Trimming removed 6 bases at V and 5 bases at J, with 13 bases between. The CDR3 has 13 residues. CDR3 residues: CASSPDRSTEAFF. For the CDR3, the DNA is TGCGCCAGCAGCCCGGACAGATCTACTGAAGCTTTCTTT.

The chain is built from TRBV27 and TRBJ1-1; D unresolved. The V gene's germline CDR1 is MNHEY and CDR2 SMNVEV (reference sequence). Between the trimmed V and J ends, which lost 3 bases and 1 base, there was a span of 6 bases. This CDR3 is 13 amino acids long. The CDR3 loop reads CASSFTGNTEAFF. CDR3 coding DNA: TGTGCCAGCAGTTTCACTGGGAACACTGAAGCTTTCTTT.

The rearrangement uses TRBV7-2 and TRBJ2-1; D not certain. The CDR3 contains 18 residues. Trimming pared 0 bases from V and 2 bases from J, leaving 17 bases between. Germline CDR1 reads SGHTA; CDR2 reads FQGNSA. CDR3 loop: CASSLAPRPAAAYNEQFF. The DNA of the CDR3 is TGTGCCAGCAGCTTAGCGCCTCGCCCGGCGGCAGCCTACAATGAGCAGTTCTTC.

This rearrangement joins TRBV30 to TRBJ2-1, with a weak D call TRBD2 (5 bases). V lost 0 bases, J lost 15 bases, and 15 bases lay in between. Per the germline V gene, CDR1 is GTSNPN and CDR2 is SVGIG (reference sequence). The CDR3 has 12 amino acids. For the CDR3, the DNA is TGTGCCTGGAGTGTACTGGGCGGGCCTCCGTTCTTC. It specifies CAWSVLGGPPFF.

This clone was picked up one time. This chain links TRBV27 with TRBJ2-7, with TRBD1 identical over 8 bases. Germline loops: CDR1 MNHEY, CDR2 SMNVEV (reference sequence). V lost 7 bases to trimming and J lost 5 bases; unmatched junction nucleotides: 10. This CDR3 has 14 residues. CDR3 nucleotides: TGTGCCAGCACCCCCGGACAGGGACCGGACGAGCAGTACTTC. This codes for CASTPGQGPDEQYF.

The V gene is TRBV5-5, the J gene TRBJ2-1; TRBD2 matches at 13 bases. CDR3 length: 14 amino acids. The germline gives CDR1 SGHKS, CDR2 YYEKEE (reference sequence). Trimming at V came to 2 bases and at J to 11 bases, leaving 4 bases not matched to a gene. CDR3 sequence (DNA): TGTGCCAGCAGCTTCGGACTAGCGGGAGACAAGCAGTTCTTC. Its translation: CASSFGLAGDKQFF. Full variable domain (missing parts from reference TRBV5-5 and TRBJ2-1): DAGVTQSPTHLIKTRGQQVTLRCSPISGHKSVSWYQQVLGQGPQFIFQYYEKEERGRGNFPDRFSARQFPNYSSELNVNALLLGDSALYLCASSFGLAGDKQFFGPGTRLTVL.

The V gene is TRBV30, the J gene TRBJ2-1, with 8 bases identical to TRBD2. Germline lookup yields CDR1 GTSNPN and CDR2 SVGIG (reference sequence). J lost 6 bases, V lost 2 bases, and 3 bases had no gene match. The CDR3 runs to 13 residues. The CDR3 region is CAWSLAGGNEQFF. The CDR3 bases are TGTGCCTGGAGTCTGGCGGGAGGCAATGAGCAGTTCTTC. Filled out from reference TRBV30 and TRBJ2-1, the complete variable domain reads SQTIHQWPATLVQPVGSPLSLECTVEGTSNPNLYWYRQAAGRGLQLLFYSVGIGQISSEVPQNLSASRPQDRQFILSSKKLLLSDSGFYLCAWSLAGGNEQFFGPGTRLTVL.

The chain is built from TRBV6-5 and TRBJ2-3; TRBD2 agrees at 10 bases. CDR1 MNHEY and CDR2 SVGAGI come from the germline V gene. V gave up 2 bases and J gave up 2 bases; unmatched junction bases: 1. The CDR3 runs 15 residues. CDR3 loop: CASSYLAGATDTQYF. The CDR3 nucleotides read TGTGCCAGCAGTTACCTAGCGGGAGCCACAGATACGCAGTATTTT.

The chain links TRBV11-2 to TRBJ2-7; 7 nucleotides align to TRBD2. J gave up 6 bases and V 3 bases, and 2 bases lay outside the gene matches. The CDR3 sequence is 12 residues long. CDR1 is SGHAT, CDR2 FQNNGV, per germline. CDR3 bases: TGTGCCAGCAGCTTGGGGGGGTCCGAGCAGTACTTC. It yields the protein CASSLGGSEQYF.